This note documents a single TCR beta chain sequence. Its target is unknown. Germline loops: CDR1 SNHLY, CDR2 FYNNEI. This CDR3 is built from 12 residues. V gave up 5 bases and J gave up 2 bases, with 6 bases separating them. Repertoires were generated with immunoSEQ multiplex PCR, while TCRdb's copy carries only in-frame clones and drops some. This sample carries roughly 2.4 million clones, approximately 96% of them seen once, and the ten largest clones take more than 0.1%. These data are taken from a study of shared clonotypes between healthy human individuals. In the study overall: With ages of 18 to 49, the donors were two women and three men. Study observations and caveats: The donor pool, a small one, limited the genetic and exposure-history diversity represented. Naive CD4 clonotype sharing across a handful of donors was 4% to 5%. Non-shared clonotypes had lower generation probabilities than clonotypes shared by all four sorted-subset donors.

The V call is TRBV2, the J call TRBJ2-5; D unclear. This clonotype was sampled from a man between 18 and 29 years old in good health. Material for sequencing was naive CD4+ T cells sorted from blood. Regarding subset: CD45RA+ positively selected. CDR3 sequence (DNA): TGTGCCAGCAGTTGGCGTCAAGAGACCCAGTACTTC. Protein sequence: CASSWRQETQYF.